Presented here are 10 T cell receptor beta chains from one specimen sequenced in a study of blood T cell repertoires in COVID-19. Sequencing used immunoSEQ multiplex PCR; TCRdb keeps in-frame clones, though not all of them. The sample lists about 300,000 clones; more than 70% were seen once. Specimen: peripheral blood. The receptors stem from a young man who had recovered from COVID-19.

V gene TRBV13 combines with J gene TRBJ1-4; 8 nucleotides line up with TRBD1. Unmatched junction bases numbered 7, after V lost 5 bases and J lost 5 bases. The CDR3 totals 15 residues. CDR1 is PRHDT and CDR2 is FYEKMQ in the germline V gene (reference sequence). The chain's CDR3 is CASSRRQGLNEKLFF. The CDR3 DNA follows: TGTGCCAGCAGCCGGAGACAGGGGTTAAATGAAAAACTGTTTTTT.

In its sample, this clone was seen once. This sequence joins TRBV5-1 and TRBJ2-2, with D possibly TRBD1 on 6 matching bases. Trimming pared 4 bases from V and 3 bases from J, leaving 13 bases between. Per germline, CDR1 SGHRS and CDR2 YFSETQ. The CDR3 has 15 residues. The CDR3 region has the DNA TGCGCCAGCAGCCCCCGGGACAAAGACACCGGGGAGCTGTTTTTT. It translates to CASSPRDKDTGELFF.

Many counts were recorded for this clone. The rearrangement links TRBV7-9 to TRBJ2-2; 11 positions match TRBD1. V trimming: 2 bases; J trimming: 4 bases; junction bases outside the gene matches: 6. Looked up from germline, CDR1 is SEHNR and CDR2 is FQNEAQ (reference sequence). The CDR3 covers 17 residues. The CDR3 is CASSLIPGQGVTGELFF. CDR3 DNA: TGTGCCAGCAGCTTAATTCCGGGACAGGGGGTCACCGGGGAGCTGTTTTTT. The full variable domain, its missing parts supplied by reference TRBV7-9 and TRBJ2-2, is DTGVSQNPRHKITKRGQNVTFRCDPISEHNRLYWYRQTLGQGPEFLTYFQNEAQLEKSRLLSDRFSAERPKGSFSTLEIQRTEQGDSAMYLCASSLIPGQGVTGELFFGEGSRLTVL.

The chain carries TRBV5-4 and TRBJ2-6; 7 bases line up with TRBD1. The V gene's germline CDR1 is SGHNT and CDR2 YYREEE (reference sequence). The CDR3 spans 17 residues. The trim removed 4 bases at V and 0 bases at J, leaving 7 bases unmatched. The CDR3 nucleotides are TGTGCCAGCAGCAAACAGGGACAGCTCTCTGGGGCCAACGTCCTGACTTTC. As protein: CASSKQGQLSGANVLTF.

The V and J genes are TRBV7-3 and TRBJ2-2, with 11 bases that match TRBD2. Germline-derived CDR1 and CDR2 are SGHTA and FQGTGA. The CDR3 is made up of 17 amino acids. With V trimmed by 5 bases and J by 6 bases, 11 bases remained unmatched. The CDR3 DNA reads as TGTGCCAGCAGCCCGGAACCCCTAGCGGGGGGCCCCGGGGAGCTGTTTTTT. This encodes CASSPEPLAGGPGELFF. Combining the CDR3 with reference TRBV7-3 and TRBJ2-2 gives the whole variable domain GAGVSQTPSNKVTEKGKYVELRCDPISGHTALYWYRQSLGQGPEFLIYFQGTGAADDSGLPNDRFFAVRPEGSVSTLKIQRTERGDSAVYLCASSPEPLAGGPGELFFGEGSRLTVL.

J is TRBJ2-3 and V is TRBV7-3, with D possibly being TRBD1 (6 bases). CDR3 length equals 13 residues. Germline V gives CDR1 SGHTA, CDR2 FQGTGA. V lost 5 bases to trimming and J lost 5 bases, with 11 bases between them. The CDR3 loop is CASSVQGVDTQYF. The CDR3 DNA reads TGTGCCAGCAGCGTACAGGGTGTAGATACGCAGTATTTT. Supplemented by reference TRBV7-3 and TRBJ2-3, the full variable domain reads GAGVSQTPSNKVTEKGKYVELRCDPISGHTALYWYRQSLGQGPEFLIYFQGTGAADDSGLPNDRFFAVRPEGSVSTLKIQRTERGDSAVYLCASSVQGVDTQYFGPGTRLTVL.

The rearrangement links TRBV19 to TRBJ1-6, with D possibly being TRBD1 (6 bases). V lost 7 bases and J 10 bases, leaving 20 bases between the germline ends. Per the germline V gene, CDR1 is LNHDA and CDR2 is SQIVND (reference sequence). This CDR3 is 15 amino acids long. The CDR3 loop is CASTDEPGQGSPLHF. The DNA for the CDR3 is TGTGCCAGTACCGATGAACCGGGACAAGGATCACCCCTCCACTTT.

The genes are TRBV3-1 (or the pseudogene TRBV3-2) and TRBJ1-5; D not resolved. Germline V gives CDR1 LGHDT, CDR2 YNNKEL (reference sequence). V was pared by 2 bases and J by 6 bases, with 8 bases between. The CDR3 has 13 amino acids. For the CDR3, the DNA is TGTGCCAGCAGCCAACTAGGAGGTCAGCCCCAGCATTTT. Protein: CASSQLGGQPQHF.

This clone was seen more than once but under ten times. The chain is built from TRBV11-3 and TRBJ2-1, with 7 bases lining up with TRBD2. V dropped 2 bases and J dropped 8; count of bases not matched to a gene: 9. The CDR3 spans 15 residues. Germline V gives CDR1 SGHNT, CDR2 YENEEA. CDR3 sequence (DNA): TGTGCCAGCAGCTTAACCGGCGGGAGTGTGCATGAGCAGTTCTTC. It is translated as CASSLTGGSVHEQFF. The full variable domain, in which reference TRBV11-3 and TRBJ2-1 provide the parts outside the CDR3, is EAGVVQSPRYKIIEKKQPVAFWCNPISGHNTLYWYLQNLGQGPELLIRYENEEAVDDSQLPKDRFSAERLKGVDSTLKIQPAELGDSAVYLCASSLTGGSVHEQFFGPGTRLTVL.

The V gene is TRBV29-1, the J gene TRBJ2-5, with TRBD2 matching over 9 bases. Per the germline V gene, CDR1 is SQVTM and CDR2 is ANQGSEA. J gave up 2 bases and V 3 bases, and 13 bases lay outside the gene matches. This CDR3 has 17 amino acids. CDR3 coding DNA: TGCAGCGTTGAGGGCGGGAGGGGCACAGTGGTACAAGAGACCCAGTACTTC. This sequence encodes CSVEGGRGTVVQETQYF. The entire variable domain, with the rest obtained from reference TRBV29-1 and TRBJ2-5, is as follows: SAVISQKPSRDICQRGTSLTIQCQVDSQVTMMFWYRQQPGQSLTLIATANQGSEATYESGFVIDKFPISRPNLTFSTLTVSNMSPEDSSIYLCSVEGGRGTVVQETQYFGPGTRLLVL.